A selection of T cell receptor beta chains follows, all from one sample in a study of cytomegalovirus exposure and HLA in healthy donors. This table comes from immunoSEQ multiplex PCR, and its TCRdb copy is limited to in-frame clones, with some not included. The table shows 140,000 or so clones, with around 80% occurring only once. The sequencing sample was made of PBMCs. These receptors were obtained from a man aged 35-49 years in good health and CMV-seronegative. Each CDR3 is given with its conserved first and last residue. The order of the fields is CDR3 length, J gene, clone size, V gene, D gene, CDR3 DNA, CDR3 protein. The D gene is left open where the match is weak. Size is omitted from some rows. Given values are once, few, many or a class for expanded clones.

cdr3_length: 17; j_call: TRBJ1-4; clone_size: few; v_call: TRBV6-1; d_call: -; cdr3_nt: TGTGCCAGCAGTGAAGTGGAGGGGACGCTAATATGGGAAAAACTGTTTTTT; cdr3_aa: CASSEVEGTLIWEKLFF
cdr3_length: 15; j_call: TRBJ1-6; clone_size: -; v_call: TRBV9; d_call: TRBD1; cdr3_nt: TGTGCCAGCAGCGCCGGACAGGGGGACAATTCACCCCTCCACTTT; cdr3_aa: CASSAGQGDNSPLHF
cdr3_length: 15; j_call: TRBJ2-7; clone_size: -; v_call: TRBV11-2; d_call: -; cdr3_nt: TGTGCCAGCAGCTCCGTCACAGGGAACAGAGGCGAGCAGTACTTC; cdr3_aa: CASSSVTGNRGEQYF
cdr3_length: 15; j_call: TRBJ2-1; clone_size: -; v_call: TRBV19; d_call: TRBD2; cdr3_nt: TGTGCCAGTAGTATGGCTAGCGGGAGTGTTGGTGAGCAGTTCTTC; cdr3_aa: CASSMASGSVGEQFF
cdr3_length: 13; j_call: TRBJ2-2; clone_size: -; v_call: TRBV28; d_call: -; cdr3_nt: TGTGCCAGTGAGAACGGGAACACCGGGGAGCTGTTTTTT; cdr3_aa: CASENGNTGELFF
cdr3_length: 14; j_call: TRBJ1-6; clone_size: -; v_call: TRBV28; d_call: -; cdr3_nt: TGTGCCAGCAGTTTCGCGGGGGGGCTTGGTCCCCTCCACTTT; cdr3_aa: CASSFAGGLGPLHF
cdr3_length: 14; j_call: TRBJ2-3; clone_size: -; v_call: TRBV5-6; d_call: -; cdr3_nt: TGTGCCAGCAGCCTTAATGAGGCCTCAGATACGCAGTATTTT; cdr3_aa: CASSLNEASDTQYF
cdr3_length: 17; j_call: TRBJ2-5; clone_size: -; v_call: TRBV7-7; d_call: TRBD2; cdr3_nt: TGTGCCAGCAGCTTGGCCCGGGGGCGGGGGGTTGGAGAGACCCAGTACTTC; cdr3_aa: CASSLARGRGVGETQYF
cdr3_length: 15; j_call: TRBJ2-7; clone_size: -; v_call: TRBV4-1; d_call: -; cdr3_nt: TGCGCCAGCAGCCAAGATGGTAGCGGAACCTACGAGCAGTACTTC; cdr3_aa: CASSQDGSGTYEQYF
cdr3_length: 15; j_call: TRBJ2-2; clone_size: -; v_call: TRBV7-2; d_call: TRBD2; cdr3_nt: TGTGCCAGCAGCTTAAACGGGGGGGGCACCGGGGAGCTGTTTTTT; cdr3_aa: CASSLNGGGTGELFF
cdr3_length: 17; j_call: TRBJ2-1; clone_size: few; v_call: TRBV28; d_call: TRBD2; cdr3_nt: TGTGCCAGCAGTCCGCTCTTTCTAGCGGGAGGGTTTGGTGAGCAGTTCTTC; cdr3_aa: CASSPLFLAGGFGEQFF
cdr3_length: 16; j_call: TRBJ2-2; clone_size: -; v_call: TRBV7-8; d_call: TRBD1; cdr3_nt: TGTGCCAGCAGCTTAAGGACAGGGGTCGGAACCGGGGAGCTGTTTTTT; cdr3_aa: CASSLRTGVGTGELFF
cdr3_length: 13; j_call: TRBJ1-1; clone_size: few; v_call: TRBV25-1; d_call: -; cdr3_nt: TGTGCCAGCAGTGACTGGCAAGGGGTCGAAGCTTTCTTT; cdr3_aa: CASSDWQGVEAFF
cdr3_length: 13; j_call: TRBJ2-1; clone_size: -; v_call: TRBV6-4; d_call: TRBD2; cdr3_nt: TGTGCCAGCAGTCACGGACTAGCTAGTGAGCAGTTCTTC; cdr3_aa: CASSHGLASEQFF
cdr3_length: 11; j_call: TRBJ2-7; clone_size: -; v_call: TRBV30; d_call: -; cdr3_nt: TGTGCCTGGTATGACACGGCGCGATGGTACTTC; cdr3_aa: CAWYDTARWYF
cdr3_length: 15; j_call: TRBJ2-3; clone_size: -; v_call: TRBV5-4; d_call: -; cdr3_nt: TGTGCCAGCAGCCCCACAGGGGGGGACACAGATACGCAGTATTTT; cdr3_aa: CASSPTGGDTDTQYF
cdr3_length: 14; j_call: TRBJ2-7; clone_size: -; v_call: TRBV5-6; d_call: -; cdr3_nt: TGTGCCAGCAGCTTGGGGGCTAGCGTCTACGAGCAGTACTTC; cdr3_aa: CASSLGASVYEQYF
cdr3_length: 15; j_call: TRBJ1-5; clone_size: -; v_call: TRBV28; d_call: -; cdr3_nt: TGTGCCAGCAGTTTTATCACAGGGCCGTATCAGCCCCAGCATTTT; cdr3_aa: CASSFITGPYQPQHF
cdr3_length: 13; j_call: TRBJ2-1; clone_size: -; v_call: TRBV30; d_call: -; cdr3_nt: TGTGCCTGGAGTGTATATAGCAGCAATGAGCAGTTCTTC; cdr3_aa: CAWSVYSSNEQFF
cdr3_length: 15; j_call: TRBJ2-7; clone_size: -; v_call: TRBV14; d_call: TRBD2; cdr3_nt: TGTGCCAGCAGCCCACGTATAGCGGGAGGTTACGAGCAGTACTTC; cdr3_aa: CASSPRIAGGYEQYF
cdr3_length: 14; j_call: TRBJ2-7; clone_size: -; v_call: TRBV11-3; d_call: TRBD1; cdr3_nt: TGTGCCAGCAGCATCGGGACAGGGGCTTTGGAGCAGTACTTC; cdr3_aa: CASSIGTGALEQYF
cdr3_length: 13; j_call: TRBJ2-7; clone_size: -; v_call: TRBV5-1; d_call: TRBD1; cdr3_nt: TGCGCCAGCAGCTTTACAGGGGGGTACGAGCAGTACTTC; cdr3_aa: CASSFTGGYEQYF
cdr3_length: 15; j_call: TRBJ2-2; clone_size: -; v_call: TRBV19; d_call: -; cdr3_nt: TGTGCCAGTAGCCTCCTAGGGGTGGACACCGGGGAGCTGTTTTTT; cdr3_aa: CASSLLGVDTGELFF
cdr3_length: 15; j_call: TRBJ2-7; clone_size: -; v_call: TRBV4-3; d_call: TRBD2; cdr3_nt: TGCGCCAGCAGCCCAGGACTAGCGGATGCCTACGAGCAGTACTTC; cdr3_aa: CASSPGLADAYEQYF
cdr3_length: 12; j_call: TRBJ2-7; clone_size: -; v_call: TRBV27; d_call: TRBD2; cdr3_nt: TGTGCCATTGGGACTACCCCCTACGAGCAGTACTTC; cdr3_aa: CAIGTTPYEQYF
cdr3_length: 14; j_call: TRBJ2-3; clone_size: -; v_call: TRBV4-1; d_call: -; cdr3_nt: TGCGCCAGCAGCCAGTCCGCTAGTGAAGATACGCAGTATTTT; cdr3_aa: CASSQSASEDTQYF
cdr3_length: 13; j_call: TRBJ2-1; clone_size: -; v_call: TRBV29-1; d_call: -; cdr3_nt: TGCAGCGTGGTTAGCCGGTTTGGGAATGAGCAGTTCTTC; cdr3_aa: CSVVSRFGNEQFF
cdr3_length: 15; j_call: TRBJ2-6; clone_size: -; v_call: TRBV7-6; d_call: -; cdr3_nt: TGTGCCAGCAGCCCCGAAGGGGCTGGGGCCAACGTCCTGACTTTC; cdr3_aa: CASSPEGAGANVLTF
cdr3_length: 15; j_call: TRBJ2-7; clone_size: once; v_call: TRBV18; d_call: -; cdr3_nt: TGTGCCAGCTCACCACCGGGGAGGGGGGTCTACGAGCAGTACTTC; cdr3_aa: CASSPPGRGVYEQYF
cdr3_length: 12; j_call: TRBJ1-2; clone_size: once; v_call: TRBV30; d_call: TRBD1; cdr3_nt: TGTGCCTGGAGTGCGGCAGGGGGCGGCTACACCTTC; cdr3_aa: CAWSAAGGGYTF
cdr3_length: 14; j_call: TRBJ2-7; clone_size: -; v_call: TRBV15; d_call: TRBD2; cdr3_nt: TGTGCCACCGGGACTAGCGGGAGAATCGACGAGCAGTACTTC; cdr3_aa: CATGTSGRIDEQYF
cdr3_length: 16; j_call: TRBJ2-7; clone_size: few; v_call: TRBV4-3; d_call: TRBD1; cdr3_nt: TGCGCCAGCAGCCAAGATCTCCGGGACAGGGTGTACGAGCAGTACTTC; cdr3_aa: CASSQDLRDRVYEQYF
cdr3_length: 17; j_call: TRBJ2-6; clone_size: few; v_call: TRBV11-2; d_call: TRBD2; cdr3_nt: TGTGCCAGCAGTCGGTCGGGGGGAGCATCTGGGGCCAACGTCCTGACTTTC; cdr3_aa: CASSRSGGASGANVLTF
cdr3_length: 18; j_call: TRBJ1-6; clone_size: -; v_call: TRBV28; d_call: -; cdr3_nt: TGTGCCAGCAGCCCCCGCGTCGATTTCCCGGCCTATAATTCACCCCTCCACTTT; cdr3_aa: CASSPRVDFPAYNSPLHF
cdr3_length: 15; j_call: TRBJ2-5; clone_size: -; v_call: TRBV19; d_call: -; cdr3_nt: TGTGCCAGTAGTTGGGGAAGGGGCTTCCAAGAGACCCAGTACTTC; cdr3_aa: CASSWGRGFQETQYF
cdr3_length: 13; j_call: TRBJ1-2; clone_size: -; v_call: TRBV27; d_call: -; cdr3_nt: TGTGCCAGCAGTTTCGGGGGGAACTATGGCTACACCTTC; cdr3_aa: CASSFGGNYGYTF
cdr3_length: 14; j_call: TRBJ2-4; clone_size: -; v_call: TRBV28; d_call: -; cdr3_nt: TGTGCCAGCAGTACGACAGCCACCATGAACATTCAGTACTTC; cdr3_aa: CASSTTATMNIQYF
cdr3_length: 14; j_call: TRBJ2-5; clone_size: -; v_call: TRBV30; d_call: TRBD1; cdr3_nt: TGTGCCTGGGCGACAGGGGGCACTTTGGCGACCCAGTACTTC; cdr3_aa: CAWATGGTLATQYF
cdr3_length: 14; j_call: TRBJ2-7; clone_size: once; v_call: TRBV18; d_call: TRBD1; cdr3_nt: TGTGCCAGCTCACCGGAACAGGGGATCTACGAGCAGTACTTC; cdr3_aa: CASSPEQGIYEQYF